The T cell receptor beta chain described here comes from a study of cytomegalovirus exposure and HLA in healthy donors. CDR1 is SGHTA, CDR2 FQGNSA, per germline. Trimming shortened V by 6 bases and J by 3 bases, and 18 bases separated the two germline ends. CDR3 length: 16 amino acids. 60 Vbeta and 13 Jbeta primers were used in PCR. Sequencing was performed with immunoSEQ multiplex PCR; in TCRdb, only in-frame clones are kept and a portion is missing. This sample yields some 180,000 clones, of which just over 75% are seen a single time; approximately 1.3% belongs to the top ten. The chain couples TRBV7-2 to TRBJ2-4; D may be TRBD2 (5 bases). This TCR derives from a man aged 18 to 30 in good health and CMV-seronegative. The sequencing input was PBMCs. CDR3: CASSPTRVRGKNIQYF. The CDR3 DNA sequence: TGTGCCAGCAGTCCAACTAGGGTCCGGGGCAAAAACATTCAGTACTTC. The variable domain in full, completed from reference TRBV7-2 and TRBJ2-4, reads GAGVSQSPSNKVTEKGKDVELRCDPISGHTALYWYRQSLGQGLEFLIYFQGNSAPDKSGLPSDRFSAERTGGSVSTLTIQRTQQEDSAVYLCASSPTRVRGKNIQYFGAGTRLSVL.